This TCR beta chain was documented in a study of blood T cell repertoires in COVID-19. Whole-study context: Donors in the United States, Italy and Spain gave samples during acute or convalescent COVID-19. PBMCs, B-cell-depleted T cells, or T cells were the source of the cDNA or gDNA that made up the material.

As processed by the authors: By means of reference gene primer amplification, nucleated cell counts were estimated. This table comes from immunoSEQ multiplex PCR, and its TCRdb copy is limited to in-frame clones, with some not included. V and J calls and clone size are those listed in that table; D and trimming were worked out from the DNA. This table has fewer than 300,000 clones, roughly 84% appearing once. The CDR3 loop spans 14 amino acids. Losses at the gene ends were 7 bases for V and 5 bases for J; bases not matched to a gene: 6. The germline V gene has CDR1 MNHEY and CDR2 SVGAGI. This chain uses TRBV6-5 with TRBJ2-7; 12 positions agree with TRBD2. The receptor comes from a woman aged 18-30 years with acute or convalescent COVID-19. The sequencing sample was made of peripheral blood. CDR3 region: CASTLLAGGDEQYF. The CDR3 nucleotides are TGTGCCAGCACGCTACTAGCGGGAGGCGACGAGCAGTACTTC.